The 32 T cell receptor beta chains below all came from one sample that was sequenced in a study of control samples from healthy donors and cancer patients. Generated by immunoSEQ multiplex PCR, the TCRdb table keeps only in-frame clones and is missing some. This sample carries some 130,000 clones, around 90% of them seen once, and the ten largest clones take about 10%. Sequenced input: blood. The receptors originated from a man in his thirties or forties in good health.

A single count supports this clone. The rearrangement joins TRBV2 to TRBJ2-3; 8 bases fit TRBD2. Germline assignment: CDR1 SNHLY and CDR2 FYNNEI. This CDR3 region has 15 residues. V shed 2 bases and J 4 bases; nucleotides not matched to a gene: 5. The CDR3 here is CASSEPAGGSDTQYF. The CDR3 nucleotides read TGTGCCAGCAGTGAACCGGCGGGAGGATCAGATACGCAGTATTTT.

This clone appeared a single time. This chain links TRBV4-1 with TRBJ2-5; 13 bases line up with TRBD2. CDR1 is MGHRA, CDR2 YSYEKL, per germline. The CDR3 runs 16 residues. The junction had 4 bases not matched to a gene; V was cut back by 2 bases and J by 4 bases. CDR3 protein: CASSQFRLAGGETQYF. The CDR3 DNA reads as TGCGCCAGCAGCCAATTCCGACTAGCGGGAGGAGAGACCCAGTACTTC.

V is TRBV28 and J is TRBJ2-4; D may be TRBD1 or TRBD2 (6 bases each). Looked up from germline, CDR1 is MDHEN and CDR2 is SYDVKM. Trimming removed 4 bases from V and 0 bases from J, with 28 bases in between. The length of the CDR3 is 21 residues. The CDR3 sequence is CASSSTRDIFLRGLAKNIQYF. For the CDR3, the DNA is TGTGCCAGCAGTTCTACCCGGGACATCTTCCTTAGGGGACTAGCCAAAAACATTCAGTACTTC. Variable domain in full (rest from reference TRBV28 and TRBJ2-4): DVKVTQSSRYLVKRTGEKVFLECVQDMDHENMFWYRQDPGLGLRLIYFSYDVKMKEKGDIPEGYSVSREKKERFSLILESASTNQTSMYLCASSSTRDIFLRGLAKNIQYFGAGTRLSVL.

The V call is TRBV11-3, the J call TRBJ2-4, with unresolved D. Germline loops: CDR1 SGHNT, CDR2 YENEEA. The CDR3 totals 11 residues. Trimming removed 1 base from V and 10 bases from J, with 5 bases in between. CDR3 in DNA: TGTGCCAGCAGCTTAGGTCCGATTCAGTACTTC. As protein: CASSLGPIQYF.

The gene calls are TRBV21-1 and TRBJ2-2; TRBD1 is taken as the D call from the table, unchecked against the DNA. TRBV21-1 is an annotated pseudogene. The CDR3 has 16 residues. As DNA, the CDR3 is TGTGCCAGCAGCAAACTTGGGGGCACGAACACCGGGGAGCTGTTTTTT. The encoded protein is CASSKLGGTNTGELFF.

V is TRBV28 and J is TRBJ2-7, with a possible D match to TRBD2 (5 bases). The ends were cut back, 2 bases at V and 2 bases at J, with 10 bases in the middle. This CDR3 has 14 amino acids. Germline CDR1 and CDR2: MDHEN and SYDVKM. The CDR3 nucleotides are TGTGCCAGCAGTTTAAGCCGGGAACCCTACGAGCAGTACTTC. Translated: CASSLSREPYEQYF.

The chain carries TRBV28 and TRBJ1-5, with 8 nucleotides matching TRBD1. The trim removed 4 bases at V and 7 bases at J, leaving 6 bases unmatched. Germline V gene lookup returns CDR1 MDHEN and CDR2 SYDVKM. The CDR3 totals 14 residues. CDR3 protein: CASSSDRGWQPQHF. DNA of the CDR3: TGTGCCAGCAGTTCTGACAGGGGATGGCAGCCCCAGCATTTT. Based on the CDR3 plus reference TRBV28 and TRBJ1-5, the full variable domain is DVKVTQSSRYLVKRTGEKVFLECVQDMDHENMFWYRQDPGLGLRLIYFSYDVKMKEKGDIPEGYSVSREKKERFSLILESASTNQTSMYLCASSSDRGWQPQHFGDGTRLSIL.

The chain has TRBV20-1 and TRBJ2-7; tentatively, D is TRBD2 (5 bases). Germline V gene lookup returns CDR1 DFQATT and CDR2 SNEGSKA (reference sequence). The CDR3 loop spans 11 amino acids. V lost 3 bases and J 3 bases, leaving 6 bases between the germline ends. CDR3 in amino acids: CSARRVYEQYF. DNA of the CDR3: TGCAGTGCTAGGAGGGTCTACGAGCAGTACTTC.

The rearrangement links TRBV6-5 to TRBJ1-1; 7 positions match TRBD1. The CDR3 runs 12 residues. Germline V gene data show CDR1 as MNHEY and CDR2 as SVGAGI. V gave up 4 bases and J gave up 10 bases; unmatched junction bases: 6. The CDR3 loop reads CASSSSTGRAFF. The CDR3 DNA follows: TGTGCCAGCAGTTCCTCGACAGGGAGAGCTTTCTTT.

V gene TRBV4-3 combines with J gene TRBJ1-5; TRBD1 might be the D (6 bases). Looked up from germline, CDR1 is LGHNA and CDR2 is YSLEER. Trimming removed 0 bases at V and 3 bases at J, with 18 bases between. The CDR3 covers 18 residues. The DNA for the CDR3 is TGCGCCAGCAGCCAAGATACGAGGGGCTCGGGACACAATCAGCCCCAGCATTTT. Residues: CASSQDTRGSGHNQPQHF.

This chain uses TRBV5-4 with TRBJ1-1; a possible D gene is TRBD1 (5 bases). Per the germline V gene, CDR1 is SGHNT and CDR2 is YYREEE (reference sequence). The CDR3 sequence is 15 residues long. Deletions cut 0 bases from V and 4 bases from J, with 13 bases between. CDR3 loop: CASSLEARVGTEAFF. CDR3 nucleotide sequence: TGTGCCAGCAGCTTGGAGGCCAGGGTGGGCACTGAAGCTTTCTTT.

CDR3 nucleotide sequence: TGTGCCAGCAGTTTTCAACAGCTAGCCAAAAACATTCAGTACTTC. Amino acid sequence: CASSFQQLAKNIQYF. The chain couples TRBV28 to TRBJ2-4; D is unresolved. The germline gives CDR1 MDHEN, CDR2 SYDVKM. This CDR3 has 15 amino acids. V was clipped by 3 bases and J by 0 bases, with 9 bases between them.

The J gene is TRBJ2-6, the V gene TRBV2, with 7 bases identical to TRBD1. Germline assignment: CDR1 SNHLY and CDR2 FYNNEI. V lost 5 bases, J lost 2 bases, and 6 bases stayed unmatched. CDR3 size: 16 residues. The CDR3 coding sequence is TGTGCCAGCAGTACAGACAGGGCAGCTGGGGCCAACGTCCTGACTTTC. Protein sequence: CASSTDRAAGANVLTF.

This chain connects TRBV12-3 or TRBV12-4 to TRBJ2-7; D not resolved. This CDR3 spans 13 amino acids. V lost 2 bases to trimming and J lost 3 bases, with 8 bases between them. CDR3 in DNA: TGTGCCAGCAGTTTAAAAGCTAGCTACGAGCAGTACTTC. Translation gives CASSLKASYEQYF.

The chain links TRBV9 to TRBJ2-1; TRBD2 matches at 7 bases. CDR1 SGDLS and CDR2 YYNGEE come from the germline V gene. The CDR3 consists of 13 residues. With V trimmed by 2 bases and J by 6 bases, 2 bases remained unmatched. CDR3 nucleotide sequence: TGTGCCAGCAGCGTTACTAGCGTCAATGAGCAGTTCTTC. This codes for CASSVTSVNEQFF.

The chain couples TRBV30 to TRBJ1-5, with D tentatively TRBD1 (6 bases). Germline-derived CDR1 and CDR2 are GTSNPN and SVGIG (reference sequence). The CDR3 extends over 16 amino acids. With 2 bases removed from V and 3 bases from J, the gap between germline ends came to 17 bases. DNA of the CDR3: TGTGCCTGGAGTTTAACAGGGTTCCGAAACAATCAGCCCCAGCATTTT. This sequence encodes CAWSLTGFRNNQPQHF.

The chain carries TRBV2 and TRBJ1-2; no firm D call. Trimming cost V 5 bases and J 2 bases, with 21 bases left between them. The CDR3 loop spans 17 amino acids. Germline V gene lookup returns CDR1 SNHLY and CDR2 FYNNEI. The CDR3 spells CASSPTTILTQNYGYTF. The CDR3 DNA is TGTGCCAGCAGTCCAACAACTATCCTAACCCAGAACTATGGCTACACCTTC.

This clone has just a few counts. V gene TRBV6-5 combines with J gene TRBJ1-5, with unresolved D. V dropped 7 bases and J dropped 0 bases, with 4 bases sitting between them. This CDR3 spans 12 amino acids. The V gene's germline CDR1 is MNHEY and CDR2 SVGAGI. CDR3 sequence reads: CASKYSNQPQHF. CDR3 DNA: TGTGCCAGCAAGTATAGCAATCAGCCCCAGCATTTT.

The V and J genes are TRBV5-1 and TRBJ2-2; 15 bases map to TRBD2. The CDR3 is 15 amino acids. V trimming: 5 bases; J trimming: 6 bases; junction bases outside the gene matches: 2. From germline, CDR1 is SGHRS and CDR2 YFSETQ. The CDR3 DNA sequence: TGCGCCAGCAGGGGACTAGCGGGAGGCTCCGGGGAGCTGTTTTTT. It translates to CASRGLAGGSGELFF.

The chain employs TRBV11-1 and TRBJ2-5, with D possibly being TRBD1 (5 bases). The CDR3 loop spans 15 amino acids. V gave up 5 bases and J gave up 3 bases, with 16 bases separating them. Germline V CDR1 and CDR2: SGHAT, FQDESV (reference sequence). The CDR3 reads CASSLRTPEEETQYF. The CDR3 DNA reads as TGTGCCAGCAGCCTCCGGACACCCGAAGAAGAGACCCAGTACTTC.

The count of this clone is one. V is TRBV2 and J is TRBJ2-2, with 11 nucleotides matching TRBD1. V was pared by 6 bases and J by 7 bases, with 7 bases of the junction left unmatched. Per germline, CDR1 SNHLY and CDR2 FYNNEI. This CDR3 is built from 15 residues. The CDR3 DNA reads TGTGCCAGCAGACAGGAGGGGACAGGGGGCGGGGAGCTGTTTTTT. This sequence encodes CASRQEGTGGGELFF.

The chain combines TRBV28 with TRBJ1-1; 9 positions agree with TRBD1. Germline V gene lookup returns CDR1 MDHEN and CDR2 SYDVKM. V lost 5 bases and J lost 6; bases outside the gene matches: 10. This CDR3 is built from 15 residues. CDR3: CASSIRLTGGAEAFF. DNA of the CDR3: TGTGCCAGCAGTATTAGACTTACAGGGGGCGCTGAAGCTTTCTTT.

The V and J genes are TRBV27 and TRBJ1-2; no clear D. Per the germline V gene, CDR1 is MNHEY and CDR2 is SMNVEV (reference sequence). V shed 5 bases and J shed 5 bases, with 15 bases lying between them. CDR3 length: 14 residues. The CDR3 protein is CASSPGWMAYGYTF. The CDR3 DNA reads TGTGCCAGCAGTCCCGGGTGGATGGCTTATGGCTACACCTTC.

The rearrangement uses TRBV4-2 and TRBJ2-3; 11 bases map to TRBD2. The CDR3 extends over 16 amino acids. The V gene's germline CDR1 is LGHNA and CDR2 YNFKEQ. The junction had 7 bases not matched to a gene; V was cut back by 3 bases and J by 5 bases. The CDR3 loop is CASSHRSGRAGDTQYF. CDR3 nucleotides: TGTGCCAGCAGCCACCGTAGCGGGAGGGCCGGAGATACGCAGTATTTT.

The chain is built from TRBV9 and TRBJ1-6; no definite D call. Between the trimmed V and J ends, which lost 0 bases and 3 bases, there was a span of 10 bases. This CDR3 is 16 amino acids long. The germline gives CDR1 SGDLS, CDR2 YYNGEE. CDR3 coding DNA: TGTGCCAGCAGCGTAGGTCGACAAAACTATAATTCACCCCTCCACTTT. Amino acid sequence: CASSVGRQNYNSPLHF.

This clone came up once. The genes are TRBV6-6 and TRBJ2-3, with 14 bases that match TRBD2. Trimming took 5 bases from V and 2 from J; bases not matched to a gene: 6. The CDR3 runs 17 residues. Germline CDR1 and CDR2: MNHNY and SVGAGI (reference sequence). DNA of the CDR3: TGTGCCAGCAGTCTAGGGACTAGCGGGAGTTTCACAGATACGCAGTATTTT. Its translation: CASSLGTSGSFTDTQYF.

This clone was observed a single time. The rearrangement uses TRBV6-5 and TRBJ1-6; D is uncertain. The CDR3 contains 12 residues. The V gene's germline CDR1 is MNHEY and CDR2 SVGAGI. The V and J ends lost 5 bases and 7 bases respectively, with 6 bases between them. The CDR3 DNA follows: TGTGCCAGCAGTCGAAAGAATTCACCCCTCCACTTT. It specifies CASSRKNSPLHF.

V usage is TRBV25-1 and J usage is TRBJ2-1; no firm D call. In germline, CDR1 is MGHDK, CDR2 SYGVNS. This CDR3 has 12 residues. V was shortened by 5 bases and J by 6 bases, with 8 bases between the two germline ends. CDR3 sequence: CASSFGFNEQFF. DNA of the CDR3: TGTGCCAGCAGTTTCGGGTTCAATGAGCAGTTCTTC.

Turning to this clone: One end of the junction does not line up with germline, which may come from a read error. The V call is TRBV12-3 or TRBV12-4, the J call TRBJ1-5, with D possibly TRBD1 on 6 matching bases. This CDR3 contains 12 residues. The chain's CDR3 is CATSTGLQPQHF. The CDR3 DNA reads as TGTGCCACCAGTACAGGGTTACAGCCCCAGCATTTT.

The rearrangement uses TRBV19 and TRBJ2-4, with D hard to call. This CDR3 region has 14 residues. V shed 3 bases and J shed 6 bases, with 12 bases lying between them. CDR1 and CDR2 (germline): LNHDA, SQIVND (reference sequence). The CDR3: CASSMAAALNIQYF. As DNA, the CDR3 is TGTGCCAGTAGTATGGCGGCAGCCTTAAACATTCAGTACTTC.

J is TRBJ2-5 and V is TRBV20-1; D unresolved. The CDR3 loop spans 11 amino acids. Germline V gene lookup returns CDR1 DFQATT and CDR2 SNEGSKA (reference sequence). Trimming took 6 bases from V and 2 from J, leaving 7 bases between them. As DNA, the CDR3 is TGCAGTGCGATCCGTCAAGAGACCCAGTACTTC. This gives the protein CSAIRQETQYF.

The gene calls are TRBV29-1 and TRBJ1-1; 11 bases are a match to TRBD1. V lost 7 bases, J lost 1 base, and 5 bases stayed unmatched. Per germline, CDR1 SQVTM and CDR2 ANQGSEA. The CDR3 consists of 14 residues. CDR3 nucleotide sequence: TGCAGCGGGGGACAGGGGGGACGGAACACTGAAGCTTTCTTT. Amino acid sequence: CSGGQGGRNTEAFF.